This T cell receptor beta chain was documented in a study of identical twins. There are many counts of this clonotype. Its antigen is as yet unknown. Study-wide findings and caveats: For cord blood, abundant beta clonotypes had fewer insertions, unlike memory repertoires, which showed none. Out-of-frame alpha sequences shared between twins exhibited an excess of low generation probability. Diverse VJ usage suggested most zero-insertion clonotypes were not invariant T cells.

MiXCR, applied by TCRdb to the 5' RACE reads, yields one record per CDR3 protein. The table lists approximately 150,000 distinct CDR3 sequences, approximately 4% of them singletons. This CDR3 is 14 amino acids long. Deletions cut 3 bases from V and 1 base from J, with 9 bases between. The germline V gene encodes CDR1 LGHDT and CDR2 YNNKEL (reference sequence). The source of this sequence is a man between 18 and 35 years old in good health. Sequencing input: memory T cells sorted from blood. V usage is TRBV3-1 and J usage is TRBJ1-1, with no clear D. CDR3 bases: TGTGCCAGCAGCCACGGAGCACCGAACACTGAAGCTTTCTTT. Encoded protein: CASSHGAPNTEAFF.